This TCR beta chain was sequenced during a study of T cell changes during pregnancy in multiple sclerosis. The assay was immunoSEQ multiplex PCR, and TCRdb's table has in-frame clones only and misses some. The table lists roughly 43,000 clones, just over 90% of them singletons. V lost 4 bases, J lost 7 bases, and 14 bases stayed unmatched. Looked up from germline, CDR1 is SEHNR and CDR2 is FQNEAQ (reference sequence). This CDR3 is built from 19 residues. Source: CD4+ T cells from peripheral blood mononuclear cells, taken in the third trimester of pregnancy. This TCR was sampled from a female donor with multiple sclerosis, enrolled in a pregnancy study. The genes are TRBV7-9 and TRBJ2-1; 15 nucleotides line up with TRBD2. In nucleotides, the CDR3 is TGTGCCAGCAGCTCCGAAGGGACTAGCGGGAGGACACAATCGAATGAGCAGTTCTTC. It is translated as CASSSEGTSGRTQSNEQFF.